A selection of T cell receptor beta chains follows, all from one sample in a study of T cells in Graves' hyperthyroidism and ophthalmopathy. Each CDR3 protein gets one entry after TCRdb re-called the multiplex PCR reads with MiXCR. This sample has 500,000 to 650,000 distinct CDR3 sequences; about 20% occur once, and the top ten carry 47%. Source material: blood. The receptor source for this set is a man between 35 and 55 years old with Graves' ophthalmopathy. Each CDR3 is given with its conserved first and last residue. Fields, in order: J gene, D gene, V gene, clone size, CDR3 protein, CDR3 DNA. A D gene is named only where the DNA matches it firmly. Clone size is shown for a subset of rows, as once, few, many or a class of expanded clone.

j_gene: TRBJ1-2; d_gene: -; v_gene: TRBV30; abundance: many; CDR3aa: CAWSPIQGYYGYTF; CDR3nt: TGTGCCTGGAGTCCTATTCAGGGGTACTATGGCTACACCTTC
j_gene: TRBJ2-1; d_gene: TRBD2; v_gene: TRBV7-9; abundance: few; CDR3aa: CASSLWDQRESDEQFF; CDR3nt: TGTGCCAGCAGCTTATGGGACCAGCGGGAGAGCGATGAGCAGTTCTTC
j_gene: TRBJ2-1; d_gene: TRBD2; v_gene: TRBV27; abundance: few; CDR3aa: CASSLGSGASYNEQFF; CDR3nt: TGTGCCAGCAGTTTAGGGAGCGGGGCCTCCTACAATGAGCAGTTCTTC
j_gene: TRBJ2-3; d_gene: -; v_gene: TRBV2; abundance: few; CDR3aa: CASTVQNRLADTQYF; CDR3nt: TGTGCCAGCACCGTACAGAATAGGTTGGCAGATACGCAGTATTTT
j_gene: TRBJ2-7; d_gene: TRBD2; v_gene: TRBV18; abundance: few; CDR3aa: CASSPAGTSGSQAYEQYF; CDR3nt: TGTGCCAGCTCACCAGCGGGGACTAGCGGGAGTCAGGCCTACGAGCAGTACTTC
j_gene: TRBJ1-4; d_gene: -; v_gene: TRBV3-1; abundance: -; CDR3aa: CASSFRAGEEKLFF; CDR3nt: TGTGCCAGCAGTTTCCGGGCCGGTGAGGAAAAACTGTTTTTT
j_gene: TRBJ2-5; d_gene: -; v_gene: TRBV7-9; abundance: -; CDR3aa: CASSLAQGPQETQYF; CDR3nt: TGTGCCAGCAGCTTAGCCCAGGGTCCACAAGAGACCCAGTACTTC
j_gene: TRBJ2-5; d_gene: -; v_gene: TRBV7-2; abundance: few; CDR3aa: CASSSFAVQETQYF; CDR3nt: TGTGCCAGCAGCTCCTTCGCGGTACAAGAGACCCAGTACTTC
j_gene: TRBJ2-1; d_gene: -; v_gene: TRBV4-3; abundance: -; CDR3aa: CASSQESDSSYNEQFF; CDR3nt: TGCGCCAGCAGCCAAGAGTCGGACAGCAGCTACAATGAGCAGTTCTTC
j_gene: TRBJ1-3; d_gene: -; v_gene: TRBV2; abundance: -; CDR3aa: CASSEASVLSTIYF; CDR3nt: TGTGCCAGCAGTGAAGCGTCTGTGCTGTCCACCATATATTTT
j_gene: TRBJ1-1; d_gene: -; v_gene: TRBV20-1; abundance: -; CDR3aa: CSAINTGNTEAFF; CDR3nt: TGCAGTGCTATTAATACAGGGAACACTGAAGCTTTCTTT
j_gene: TRBJ2-7; d_gene: -; v_gene: TRBV20-1; abundance: many; CDR3aa: CSAVVSRRRGGTYEQYF; CDR3nt: TGCAGTGCTGTTGTGTCTAGGAGAAGGGGGGGGACCTACGAGCAGTACTTC
j_gene: TRBJ2-1; d_gene: TRBD2; v_gene: TRBV10-3; abundance: many; CDR3aa: CAISESKAGGHNEQFF; CDR3nt: TGTGCCATCAGTGAGTCGAAAGCGGGAGGCCACAATGAGCAGTTCTTC
j_gene: TRBJ1-4; d_gene: -; v_gene: TRBV10-3; abundance: -; CDR3aa: CAISSGVGNEKLFF; CDR3nt: TGTGCCATCAGTTCCGGGGTTGGTAATGAAAAACTGTTTTTT
j_gene: TRBJ2-7; d_gene: TRBD2; v_gene: TRBV13; abundance: -; CDR3aa: CASSYAGTSGSYEQYF; CDR3nt: TGTGCCAGCAGCTACGCCGGGACTAGCGGCTCCTACGAGCAGTACTTC
j_gene: TRBJ1-3; d_gene: -; v_gene: TRBV7-8; abundance: few; CDR3aa: CASSASSEPSGNTIYF; CDR3nt: TGTGCCAGCAGCGCCTCGAGCGAACCCTCTGGAAACACCATATATTTT
j_gene: TRBJ2-1; d_gene: TRBD2; v_gene: TRBV7-9; abundance: few; CDR3aa: CASSNSGGNEQFF; CDR3nt: TGTGCCAGCAGCAACTCGGGGGGGAATGAGCAGTTCTTC
j_gene: TRBJ1-4; d_gene: -; v_gene: TRBV7-8; abundance: few; CDR3aa: CASSLGTGSRGEKLFF; CDR3nt: TGTGCCAGCAGCTTAGGCACAGGGAGTCGCGGTGAAAAACTGTTTTTT
j_gene: TRBJ2-7; d_gene: TRBD2; v_gene: TRBV6-1; abundance: few; CDR3aa: CASSFVAGSDEQYF; CDR3nt: TGTGCCAGCAGTTTCGTAGCGGGAAGCGACGAGCAGTACTTC
j_gene: TRBJ1-1; d_gene: -; v_gene: TRBV29-1; abundance: -; CDR3aa: CSARQSLNTEAFF; CDR3nt: TGCAGCGCACGACAGTCATTGAACACTGAAGCTTTCTTT
j_gene: TRBJ2-7; d_gene: TRBD1; v_gene: TRBV6-2/TRBV6-3; abundance: -; CDR3aa: CASSLLTGGYEQYF; CDR3nt: TGTGCCAGCAGTTTACTTACAGGGGGCTACGAGCAGTACTTC
j_gene: TRBJ2-3; d_gene: -; v_gene: TRBV6-2/TRBV6-3; abundance: -; CDR3aa: CASSQARYTQYF; CDR3nt: TGTGCCAGCAGTCAAGCAAGATATACGCAGTATTTT
j_gene: TRBJ2-1; d_gene: TRBD2; v_gene: TRBV7-8; abundance: many; CDR3aa: CASSLLRLALIDEQFF; CDR3nt: TGTGCCAGCAGCTTATTGAGACTAGCGTTGATCGATGAGCAGTTCTTC
j_gene: TRBJ2-5; d_gene: TRBD2; v_gene: TRBV7-9; abundance: -; CDR3aa: CASSSGLAGVYQETQYF; CDR3nt: TGTGCCAGCAGTAGCGGACTAGCGGGTGTGTACCAAGAGACCCAGTACTTC
j_gene: TRBJ2-1; d_gene: -; v_gene: TRBV7-8; abundance: many; CDR3aa: CATEAGHGPYNEQFF; CDR3nt: TGTGCCACCGAGGCGGGACACGGACCGTACAATGAGCAGTTCTTC
j_gene: TRBJ1-2; d_gene: -; v_gene: TRBV9; abundance: -; CDR3aa: CASSITRTDGYTF; CDR3nt: TGTGCCAGCAGTATTACCCGGACAGATGGCTACACCTTC
j_gene: TRBJ2-5; d_gene: -; v_gene: TRBV3-1; abundance: many; CDR3aa: CASSQDGVGEETQYF; CDR3nt: TGTGCCAGCAGCCAAGATGGTGTAGGGGAAGAGACCCAGTACTTC
j_gene: TRBJ1-5; d_gene: -; v_gene: TRBV2; abundance: few; CDR3aa: CASSGVGLGPQHF; CDR3nt: TGTGCCAGCAGTGGCGTGGGATTAGGTCCCCAGCATTTT
j_gene: TRBJ2-3; d_gene: TRBD1; v_gene: TRBV27; abundance: -; CDR3aa: CASRRGDRGSTDTQYF; CDR3nt: TGTGCCAGCAGACGTGGAGACAGGGGGAGCACAGATACGCAGTATTTT
j_gene: TRBJ2-1; d_gene: TRBD2; v_gene: TRBV4-2; abundance: -; CDR3aa: CASSQDTPAGRREQFF; CDR3nt: TGTGCCAGCAGCCAAGACACGCCAGCGGGACGCCGGGAGCAGTTCTTC
j_gene: TRBJ1-5; d_gene: -; v_gene: TRBV6-5; abundance: many; CDR3aa: CASSYSFKAKENNQPQHF; CDR3nt: TGTGCCAGCAGTTACTCGTTCAAGGCTAAGGAAAACAATCAGCCCCAGCATTTT
j_gene: TRBJ1-1; d_gene: -; v_gene: TRBV2; abundance: many; CDR3aa: CATSDFTDTEAFF; CDR3nt: TGTGCCACCTCAGACTTTACGGACACTGAAGCTTTCTTT
j_gene: TRBJ2-1; d_gene: TRBD2; v_gene: TRBV2; abundance: -; CDR3aa: CATGELLAGEQFF; CDR3nt: TGTGCGACCGGGGAGCTACTAGCGGGAGAGCAGTTCTTC
j_gene: TRBJ2-2; d_gene: TRBD1; v_gene: TRBV20-1; abundance: -; CDR3aa: CSAIRDRGPRGELFF; CDR3nt: TGCAGTGCTATACGGGACAGGGGGCCGCGCGGGGAGCTGTTTTTT
j_gene: TRBJ1-2; d_gene: TRBD1; v_gene: TRBV2; abundance: many; CDR3aa: CATRDSYGYTF; CDR3nt: TGTGCCACACGGGACAGCTATGGCTACACCTTC
j_gene: TRBJ2-1; d_gene: TRBD2; v_gene: TRBV6-2/TRBV6-3; abundance: -; CDR3aa: CASSYRLAGGRGNEQFF; CDR3nt: TGTGCCAGCAGTTACCGACTAGCGGGAGGACGAGGGAATGAGCAGTTCTTC
j_gene: TRBJ1-1; d_gene: -; v_gene: TRBV18; abundance: once; CDR3aa: CASSQYNRVNTEAFF; CDR3nt: TGTGCCAGCTCACAGTACAACAGGGTTAACACTGAAGCTTTCTTT
j_gene: TRBJ2-3; d_gene: TRBD1; v_gene: TRBV12-3/TRBV12-4; abundance: -; CDR3aa: CASSFDRGTDTQYF; CDR3nt: TGTGCCAGCAGCTTTGACAGGGGCACAGATACGCAGTATTTT
j_gene: TRBJ2-1; d_gene: TRBD2; v_gene: TRBV7-2; abundance: -; CDR3aa: CASSLVGTSGYNEQFF; CDR3nt: TGTGCCAGCAGTCTAGTCGGGACTAGCGGGTACAATGAGCAGTTCTTC
j_gene: TRBJ1-5; d_gene: -; v_gene: TRBV12-3/TRBV12-4; abundance: -; CDR3aa: CASSLFNQPQHF; CDR3nt: TGTGCCAGCAGCCTTTTTAATCAGCCCCAGCATTTT
j_gene: TRBJ1-6; d_gene: -; v_gene: TRBV28; abundance: many; CDR3aa: CASTGQYNSPLHF; CDR3nt: TGTGCCAGCACCGGGCAGTATAATTCACCCCTCCACTTT
j_gene: TRBJ2-3; d_gene: -; v_gene: TRBV3-1; abundance: many; CDR3aa: CASSQETRTQYF; CDR3nt: TGTGCCAGCAGCCAAGAGACTAGGACGCAGTATTTT
j_gene: TRBJ2-7; d_gene: -; v_gene: TRBV3-1; abundance: -; CDR3aa: CASSQEGSGGSYEQYF; CDR3nt: TGTGCCAGCAGCCAAGAGGGTAGCGGAGGCTCCTACGAGCAGTACTTC
j_gene: TRBJ2-3; d_gene: -; v_gene: TRBV7-3; abundance: -; CDR3aa: CASSLLAGDTDTQYF; CDR3nt: TGTGCCAGCAGCTTACTAGCAGGAGACACAGATACGCAGTATTTT
j_gene: TRBJ2-6; d_gene: TRBD1; v_gene: TRBV11-3; abundance: many; CDR3aa: CASSPGQGGRGANVLTF; CDR3nt: TGTGCCAGCAGCCCCGGACAGGGCGGGCGTGGGGCCAACGTCCTGACTTTC
j_gene: TRBJ2-2; d_gene: TRBD2; v_gene: TRBV24-1; abundance: few; CDR3aa: CATSDYLAGAGELFF; CDR3nt: TGTGCCACCAGTGACTATTTAGCGGGAGCCGGGGAGCTGTTTTTT
j_gene: TRBJ1-5; d_gene: -; v_gene: TRBV27; abundance: few; CDR3aa: CASSSRLYSNQPQHF; CDR3nt: TGTGCCAGCAGTTCCCGTCTGTATAGCAATCAGCCCCAGCATTTT
j_gene: TRBJ2-7; d_gene: -; v_gene: TRBV10-3; abundance: many; CDR3aa: CAISEVVLYEQYF; CDR3nt: TGTGCCATCAGTGAGGTGGTCCTATACGAGCAGTACTTC
j_gene: TRBJ2-5; d_gene: TRBD1; v_gene: TRBV4-1; abundance: few; CDR3aa: CASSLGTGKTQYF; CDR3nt: TGCGCCAGCAGCCTCGGGACAGGGAAGACCCAGTACTTC
j_gene: TRBJ2-2; d_gene: -; v_gene: TRBV19; abundance: -; CDR3aa: CASMNWANTGELFF; CDR3nt: TGTGCCAGTATGAATTGGGCGAATACCGGGGAGCTGTTTTTT
j_gene: TRBJ2-2; d_gene: TRBD2; v_gene: TRBV3-1; abundance: -; CDR3aa: CASSQNSRTSGPLNTGELFF; CDR3nt: TGTGCCAGCAGCCAAAACTCGAGGACTAGCGGGCCACTGAACACCGGGGAGCTGTTTTTT
j_gene: TRBJ1-5; d_gene: -; v_gene: TRBV11-2; abundance: few; CDR3aa: CASNLVGGYSNQPQHF; CDR3nt: TGTGCCAGCAACTTGGTGGGGGGTTATAGCAATCAGCCCCAGCATTTT
j_gene: TRBJ2-1; d_gene: TRBD1; v_gene: TRBV28; abundance: few; CDR3aa: CASSPHVRTGRRYNEQFF; CDR3nt: TGTGCCAGCAGTCCCCACGTTCGGACAGGGAGGCGTTACAATGAGCAGTTCTTC
j_gene: TRBJ1-2; d_gene: TRBD1; v_gene: TRBV30; abundance: few; CDR3aa: CAWLTGNGYTF; CDR3nt: TGTGCCTGGCTGACAGGGAATGGCTACACCTTC
j_gene: TRBJ2-5; d_gene: TRBD1; v_gene: TRBV7-7; abundance: few; CDR3aa: CASSRTGKETQYF; CDR3nt: TGTGCTAGCAGCCGGACAGGGAAAGAGACCCAGTACTTC
j_gene: TRBJ2-1; d_gene: TRBD1; v_gene: TRBV5-1; abundance: few; CDR3aa: CASSLGTGGAGNEQFF; CDR3nt: TGCGCCAGCAGCTTGGGGACAGGGGGCGCCGGCAATGAGCAGTTCTTC
j_gene: TRBJ2-1; d_gene: -; v_gene: TRBV2; abundance: many; CDR3aa: CARTGRSHNEQFF; CDR3nt: TGTGCCAGGACGGGCAGGTCGCACAATGAGCAGTTCTTC